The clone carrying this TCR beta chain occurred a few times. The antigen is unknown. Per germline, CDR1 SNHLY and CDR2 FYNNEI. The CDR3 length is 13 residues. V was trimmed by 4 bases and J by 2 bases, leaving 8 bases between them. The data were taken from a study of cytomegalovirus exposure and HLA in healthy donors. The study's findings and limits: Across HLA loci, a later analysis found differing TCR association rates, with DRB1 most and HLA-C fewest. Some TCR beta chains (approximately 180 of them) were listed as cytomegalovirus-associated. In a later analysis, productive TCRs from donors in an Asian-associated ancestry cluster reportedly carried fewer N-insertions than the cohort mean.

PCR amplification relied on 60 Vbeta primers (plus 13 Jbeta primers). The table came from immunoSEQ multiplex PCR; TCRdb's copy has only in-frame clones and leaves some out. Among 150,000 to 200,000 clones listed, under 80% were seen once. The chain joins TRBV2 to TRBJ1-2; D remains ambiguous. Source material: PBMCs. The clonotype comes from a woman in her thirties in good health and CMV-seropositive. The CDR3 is CASSGFLNYGYTF. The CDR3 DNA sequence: TGTGCCAGCAGTGGTTTTCTAAACTATGGCTACACCTTC. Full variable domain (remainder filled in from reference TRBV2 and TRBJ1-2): EPEVTQTPSHQVTQMGQEVILRCVPISNHLYFYWYRQILGQKVEFLVSFYNNEISEKSEIFDDQFSVERPDGSNFTLKIRSTKLEDSAMYFCASSGFLNYGYTFGSGTRLTVV.